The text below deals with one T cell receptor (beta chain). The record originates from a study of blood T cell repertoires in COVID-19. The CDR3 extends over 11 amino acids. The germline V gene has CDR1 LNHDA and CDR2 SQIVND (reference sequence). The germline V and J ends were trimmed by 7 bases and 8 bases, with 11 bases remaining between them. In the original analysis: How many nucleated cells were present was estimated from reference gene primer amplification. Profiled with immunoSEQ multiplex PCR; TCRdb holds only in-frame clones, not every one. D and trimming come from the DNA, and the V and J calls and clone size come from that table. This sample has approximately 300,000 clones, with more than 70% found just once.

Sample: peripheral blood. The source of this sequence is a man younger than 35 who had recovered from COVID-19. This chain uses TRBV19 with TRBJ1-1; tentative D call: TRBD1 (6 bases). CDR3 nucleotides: TGTGCCAGTACCCTAGACAGGGAAGCTTTCTTT. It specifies CASTLDREAFF.